A selection of T cell receptor beta chains follows, all from one sample in a study of blood T cell repertoires in COVID-19. Assay used: immunoSEQ multiplex PCR; TCRdb lists only in-frame clones, some missing. The repertoire includes a few hundred thousand clones, roughly four fifths of them detected once, and about 9.6% sits in the top ten. The sequenced sample consisted of peripheral blood. Receptors originate from a man at least 80 years old with acute or convalescent COVID-19. Both conserved end residues are part of each CDR3. Each record gives: J gene, clone size, V gene, D gene, CDR3 DNA, CDR3 protein. D genes are given only for firm matches. Size is stated for part of the rows, as once, few or many counts, or as a class when the clone is expanded.

j_call: TRBJ2-3
clone_size: NA
v_call: TRBV7-9
d_call: NA
cdr3_nt: TGTGCCAGCAGCCCACCCTTCACAGGGAGAGATACGCAGTATTTT
cdr3_aa: CASSPPFTGRDTQYF

j_call: TRBJ2-3
clone_size: NA
v_call: TRBV5-8
d_call: NA
cdr3_nt: TGTGCCAGCAGCCCCGGGGAGGCTATGGTGGCAGATACGCAGTATTTT
cdr3_aa: CASSPGEAMVADTQYF

j_call: TRBJ2-1
clone_size: once
v_call: TRBV6-6
d_call: NA
cdr3_nt: TGTGCCAGCAGTTCTAAGAACGGGAAGGCCTACAATGAGCAGTTCTTC
cdr3_aa: CASSSKNGKAYNEQFF

j_call: TRBJ1-2
clone_size: NA
v_call: TRBV6-5
d_call: TRBD1
cdr3_nt: TGTGCCAGCTCCCGACAGGGTCTCGGTGGCTACACCTTC
cdr3_aa: CASSRQGLGGYTF

j_call: TRBJ2-7
clone_size: NA
v_call: TRBV28
d_call: TRBD2
cdr3_nt: TGTGCCAGCAGTATATGGGGGAGGGGAACGGGAGAGCAGTACTTC
cdr3_aa: CASSIWGRGTGEQYF

j_call: TRBJ2-7
clone_size: NA
v_call: TRBV28
d_call: NA
cdr3_nt: TGTGCCAGCAGTTGGACTCAAAGCTCCTACGAGCAGTACTTC
cdr3_aa: CASSWTQSSYEQYF

j_call: TRBJ1-5
clone_size: NA
v_call: TRBV29-1
d_call: NA
cdr3_nt: TGCAGCGTTGAACGCCCGGGAGAGCCCCAGCATTTT
cdr3_aa: CSVERPGEPQHF

j_call: TRBJ2-2
clone_size: NA
v_call: TRBV15
d_call: TRBD2
cdr3_nt: TGTGCCACCAGCGGGGTGAGCGGGACTACCGGGGAGCTGTTTTTT
cdr3_aa: CATSGVSGTTGELFF

j_call: TRBJ2-5
clone_size: NA
v_call: TRBV14
d_call: TRBD2
cdr3_nt: TGTGCCAGCAGCCAAGTCACATGGAAGCGGGGGGAAGAGACCCAGTACTTC
cdr3_aa: CASSQVTWKRGEETQYF

j_call: TRBJ1-1
clone_size: NA
v_call: TRBV3-1/TRBV3-2
d_call: NA
cdr3_nt: TGTGCCAGCAGCCAAGAAGGATCTAGCACTGAAGCTTTCTTT
cdr3_aa: CASSQEGSSTEAFF

j_call: TRBJ2-1
clone_size: NA
v_call: TRBV19
d_call: TRBD1
cdr3_nt: TGTGCCAGTAGTATGACAGGACAGGGGGTCCATGAGCAGTTCTTC
cdr3_aa: CASSMTGQGVHEQFF

j_call: TRBJ2-5
clone_size: few
v_call: TRBV7-8
d_call: TRBD2
cdr3_nt: TGTGCCAGCAGCCGGGGGGGTAGCGCCGAGACCCAGTACTTC
cdr3_aa: CASSRGGSAETQYF

j_call: TRBJ2-3
clone_size: NA
v_call: TRBV7-2
d_call: TRBD1
cdr3_nt: TGTGCCAGCAGCCAAGGGGGCTCGGGGCAGTATTTT
cdr3_aa: CASSQGGSGQYF

j_call: TRBJ1-5
clone_size: NA
v_call: TRBV2
d_call: NA
cdr3_nt: TGTGCCAGCCGGGGGGCCGGGGCAGCCAATCAGCCCCAGCATTTT
cdr3_aa: CASRGAGAANQPQHF

j_call: TRBJ2-1
clone_size: NA
v_call: TRBV5-4
d_call: NA
cdr3_nt: TGTGCCAGCAGCCCGCGACAGTCCTACAATGAGCAGTTCTTC
cdr3_aa: CASSPRQSYNEQFF

j_call: TRBJ1-6
clone_size: NA
v_call: TRBV6-5
d_call: TRBD1
cdr3_nt: TGTGCCAGCACCAACCCGACAGGGGATAATTCACCCCTCCACTTT
cdr3_aa: CASTNPTGDNSPLHF

j_call: TRBJ1-5
clone_size: NA
v_call: TRBV28
d_call: TRBD1
cdr3_nt: TGTGCCAGCAGGCTGGACAGGGGTTACATTCAGCCCCAGCATTTT
cdr3_aa: CASRLDRGYIQPQHF

j_call: TRBJ1-6
clone_size: NA
v_call: TRBV18
d_call: TRBD1
cdr3_nt: TGTGCCAGCTCACCGGGCAGGGGGAATTCACCCCTCCACTTT
cdr3_aa: CASSPGRGNSPLHF

j_call: TRBJ2-7
clone_size: NA
v_call: TRBV18
d_call: TRBD1
cdr3_nt: TGTGCCAGCTCGACCGGGACAGGGGGACTCTACGAGCAGTACTTC
cdr3_aa: CASSTGTGGLYEQYF

j_call: TRBJ1-5
clone_size: NA
v_call: TRBV21-1
d_call: NA
cdr3_nt: TGTGCCAGCAGCAAAGAAGTACGGAATCAGCCCCAGCATTTT
cdr3_aa: CASSKEVRNQPQHF

j_call: TRBJ2-7
clone_size: NA
v_call: TRBV6-5
d_call: TRBD1
cdr3_nt: TGTGCCAGCAGTCTGGGACAGGGAGTCTACGAGCAGTACTTC
cdr3_aa: CASSLGQGVYEQYF

j_call: TRBJ2-2
clone_size: NA
v_call: TRBV24-1
d_call: TRBD2
cdr3_nt: TGTGCCACCAGTCACACGCGTACTCGACTAGCGGTAAACACCGGGGAGCTGTTTTTT
cdr3_aa: CATSHTRTRLAVNTGELFF

j_call: TRBJ2-1
clone_size: NA
v_call: TRBV10-3
d_call: TRBD1
cdr3_nt: TGTGCCATCAGGGGACAGGGGGCGTGGAATGAGCAGTTCTTC
cdr3_aa: CAIRGQGAWNEQFF

j_call: TRBJ2-1
clone_size: NA
v_call: TRBV11-1
d_call: TRBD2
cdr3_nt: TGTGCCAGCAGCAGGCGGACTAGCGGGGGCAACAATGAGCAGTTCTTC
cdr3_aa: CASSRRTSGGNNEQFF

j_call: TRBJ2-3
clone_size: NA
v_call: TRBV6-5
d_call: NA
cdr3_nt: TGTGCCAGCAGTTACTCGAGTCGTGTAGATACGCAGTATTTT
cdr3_aa: CASSYSSRVDTQYF

j_call: TRBJ1-1
clone_size: NA
v_call: TRBV7-2
d_call: TRBD1
cdr3_nt: TGTGCCAGCAGCCCACGAAGACAGGGAGTAAACACTGAAGCTTTCTTT
cdr3_aa: CASSPRRQGVNTEAFF

j_call: TRBJ2-2
clone_size: NA
v_call: TRBV5-1
d_call: TRBD2
cdr3_nt: TGCGCCAGCAAGACTAGCGGGACGAACACCGGGGAGCTGTTTTTT
cdr3_aa: CASKTSGTNTGELFF

j_call: TRBJ1-1
clone_size: few
v_call: TRBV28
d_call: NA
cdr3_nt: TGTGCCAGCAATCTGGACAGAGGCACTGAAGCTTTCTTT
cdr3_aa: CASNLDRGTEAFF

j_call: TRBJ2-5
clone_size: NA
v_call: TRBV4-1
d_call: NA
cdr3_nt: TGCGCCAGCAGCCAAGAGGGGGGGCCCGCGGGGACCCAGTACTTC
cdr3_aa: CASSQEGGPAGTQYF

j_call: TRBJ2-7
clone_size: NA
v_call: TRBV5-1
d_call: TRBD1
cdr3_nt: TGCGCCAGCAGCTCTAGACAGGGGTTGACCTACGAGCAGTACTTC
cdr3_aa: CASSSRQGLTYEQYF

j_call: TRBJ1-6
clone_size: NA
v_call: TRBV19
d_call: NA
cdr3_nt: TGTGCCAGTACCTCCGTCGGGACACTTACTTCACCCCTCCACTTT
cdr3_aa: CASTSVGTLTSPLHF

j_call: TRBJ1-4
clone_size: once
v_call: TRBV28
d_call: TRBD1
cdr3_nt: TGTGCCAGCAGTCCCTTCAGGGGGCGCCGGGAAAAACTGTTTTTT
cdr3_aa: CASSPFRGRREKLFF

j_call: TRBJ1-2
clone_size: once
v_call: TRBV3-1/TRBV3-2
d_call: NA
cdr3_nt: TGTGCCAGCAGCCAAGTAGGAGGGGGGGATAACTATGGCTACACCTTC
cdr3_aa: CASSQVGGGDNYGYTF

j_call: TRBJ2-3
clone_size: NA
v_call: TRBV2
d_call: TRBD1
cdr3_nt: TGTGCCAGCTATCTAAAGTATGGAGGCAGGGGGCCTGATACGCAGTATTTT
cdr3_aa: CASYLKYGGRGPDTQYF

j_call: TRBJ1-2
clone_size: once
v_call: TRBV18
d_call: NA
cdr3_nt: TGTGCCAGCTCACCTAACACCAGGGGAGGCTACACCTTC
cdr3_aa: CASSPNTRGGYTF

j_call: TRBJ1-5
clone_size: NA
v_call: TRBV2
d_call: TRBD1
cdr3_nt: TGTGCCAGCAGTTCCGGGACAGAAGTGGTGCAGCCCCAGCATTTT
cdr3_aa: CASSSGTEVVQPQHF

j_call: TRBJ1-2
clone_size: NA
v_call: TRBV5-1
d_call: TRBD1
cdr3_nt: TGCGCCAGCAGGCCCGGGACAGGGGGCGTTGGCTACACCTTC
cdr3_aa: CASRPGTGGVGYTF

j_call: TRBJ2-1
clone_size: NA
v_call: TRBV24-1
d_call: TRBD1
cdr3_nt: TGTGCCACCAGTGACCCCCGACAGGGGGCCTCGTACAATGAGCAGTTCTTC
cdr3_aa: CATSDPRQGASYNEQFF

j_call: TRBJ1-2
clone_size: NA
v_call: TRBV19
d_call: TRBD1
cdr3_nt: TGTGCCAGTAGTATGATTGGGACAGGGAGTTACACCTTC
cdr3_aa: CASSMIGTGSYTF

j_call: TRBJ2-7
clone_size: NA
v_call: TRBV14
d_call: TRBD1
cdr3_nt: TGTGCCAGCAGCCACGGGACAGGGAAAATAGCCTACGAGCAGTACTTC
cdr3_aa: CASSHGTGKIAYEQYF

j_call: TRBJ2-3
clone_size: NA
v_call: TRBV5-4
d_call: TRBD2
cdr3_nt: TGTGCCAGCAGCTCCACACTAGCGGGAGGAGTAGATACGCAGTATTTT
cdr3_aa: CASSSTLAGGVDTQYF

j_call: TRBJ2-7
clone_size: NA
v_call: TRBV28
d_call: TRBD1
cdr3_nt: TGTGCCAGCAGTTCTATCGGGACAGGGGGCCTCTACGAGCAGTACTTC
cdr3_aa: CASSSIGTGGLYEQYF

j_call: TRBJ1-1
clone_size: once
v_call: TRBV25-1
d_call: NA
cdr3_nt: TGTGCCAGCCCCACGGTCTGCGGAATGAACACTGAAGCTTTCTTT
cdr3_aa: CASPTVCGMNTEAFF

j_call: TRBJ2-2
clone_size: NA
v_call: TRBV10-1
d_call: NA
cdr3_nt: TGCGCCAGCAGTGAGTCTAACTGTCACACCGGGGAGCTGTTTTTT
cdr3_aa: CASSESNCHTGELFF

j_call: TRBJ1-1
clone_size: NA
v_call: TRBV12-3/TRBV12-4
d_call: NA
cdr3_nt: TGTGCCAGCAGTCTCCGAGGGCGAGCTTTCTTT
cdr3_aa: CASSLRGRAFF

j_call: TRBJ1-6
clone_size: NA
v_call: TRBV19
d_call: TRBD1
cdr3_nt: TGTGCCAGTAACTCTTACGACAGGGGGCAGTCACCCCTCCACTTT
cdr3_aa: CASNSYDRGQSPLHF

j_call: TRBJ2-2
clone_size: NA
v_call: TRBV27
d_call: TRBD2
cdr3_nt: TGTGCCAGCAGTATAAGACTAGCGGGAGCCGGGGAGCTGTTTTTT
cdr3_aa: CASSIRLAGAGELFF

j_call: TRBJ1-2
clone_size: NA
v_call: TRBV6-1
d_call: NA
cdr3_nt: TGTGCCAGCAGTGAAGCCTCTATTGGCTACACCTTC
cdr3_aa: CASSEASIGYTF

j_call: TRBJ2-3
clone_size: once
v_call: TRBV5-1
d_call: TRBD1
cdr3_nt: TGCGCCAGCAGAGGGGGACAGTACACAGATACGCAGTATTTT
cdr3_aa: CASRGGQYTDTQYF